The T cell receptor beta chain described here comes from a study of blood T cell repertoires in COVID-19. Authors' processing steps: Amplification of reference gene primers provided the estimated nucleated cell counts. Libraries were prepared by immunoSEQ multiplex PCR; TCRdb keeps only in-frame clonotypes and omits some of them. The DNA gave D and trimming, while V, J and clone size come from that table. Among 410,000 or so clones, around 86% were seen once, and the ten largest hold almost 1.5%. The V gene's germline CDR1 is SEHNR and CDR2 FQNEAQ (reference sequence). The ends were cut back, 1 base at V and 6 bases at J, with 15 bases in the middle. This CDR3 is built from 15 residues.

What was sequenced was peripheral blood. The receptor comes from a woman between 25 and 40 years old with active or convalescent COVID-19. The chain links TRBV7-9 to TRBJ1-2, with a tentative D call TRBD1 (5 bases). The CDR3, as DNA: TGTGCCAGCAGCTTAGTCTTATCCAGGGCCCATGGCTACACCTTC. Its protein product is CASSLVLSRAHGYTF.